This T cell receptor (beta chain) was sequenced for a study of spatial heterogeneity in lung cancer. The wider study: Across the raw uncorrected reads, a unique TCR and UMI combination was observed, on average, more than ten times.

TCRdb re-analysed the 5' RACE reads in MiXCR, keeping a single row per CDR3 protein. Of some 16,000 distinct CDR3 sequences in the sample, around 3.3% were seen once. The table lists this clonotype with many counts. This beta chain appears as a stray read in a library generated for alpha chains; its size is not informative. Trimming stripped 3 bases from V and 7 bases from J, with 18 bases between. Germline CDR1 reads KGHDR; CDR2 reads SFDVKD. The CDR3 contains 16 residues. Time point reported: sample taken at primary tumor resection. TCRs were sequenced from unsorted whole RNA of tumor, nontumor lung or PBMC.

The sample here was normal lung tissue next to the tumor, taken at surgery. This chain connects TRBV24-1 to TRBJ2-1; D is perhaps TRBD1 or TRBD2 (6 bases each). This sequence was found in a male donor with early-stage non-small cell lung cancer. The CDR3 DNA reads TGTGCCACCAGTGATGGAGGGGACACTAGGGCAAATGAGCAGTTCTTC. Translated: CATSDGGDTRANEQFF.